These 9 T cell receptor beta chains were sequenced from one sample in a study of T cell repertoires in cytomegalovirus infection. TCRdb reprocessed the reads via MiXCR and lists one record per CDR3 protein. The sample records hundreds of thousands of distinct CDR3 sequences, 6.5% being singletons. The sample taken for sequencing was PBMCs. The receptors were sampled from a human donor in good health (CMV status not recorded). Some clones in this sample may be carry-over from other donors' samples.

This clonotype was recorded at least ten times. V usage is TRBV12-3 or TRBV12-4 and J usage is TRBJ2-1; D is perhaps TRBD1 (5 bases). The CDR3 runs to 12 residues. V was pared by 6 bases and J by 10 bases, with 13 bases between. The CDR3 DNA sequence: TGTGCCAGCAGCTCCAGGGTCAGCGAGCAGTTCTTC. This encodes CASSSRVSEQFF.

This clonotype was seen only a few times. The V gene is TRBV18, the J gene TRBJ1-1, with a weak D call TRBD1 (5 bases). Germline-derived CDR1 and CDR2 are KGHSH and LQKENI. There are 17 residues in the CDR3. Trimming took off 3 bases at V and 1 base at J, with 18 bases between the two ends. CDR3 sequence: CASSPLGQSGSNTEAFF. The CDR3 nucleotides read TGTGCCAGCTCACCTCTAGGACAATCGGGGTCGAACACTGAAGCTTTCTTT.

V gene TRBV7-8 combines with J gene TRBJ2-5; TRBD2 matches at 12 bases. Per the germline V gene, CDR1 is SGHVS and CDR2 is FQNEAQ. This CDR3 is 15 amino acids long. After removal of 5 bases from V and 2 bases from J, the junction contained 3 bases not matched to a gene. The CDR3 is CASSHGTSGQETQYF. The CDR3 nucleotides read TGTGCCAGCAGCCACGGGACTAGCGGGCAAGAGACCCAGTACTTC.

This clonotype was seen many times. The rearrangement links TRBV10-3 to TRBJ2-5, with D perhaps TRBD2 (6 bases). The germline V gene has CDR1 ENHRY and CDR2 SYGVKD. There are 15 residues in the CDR3. The ends were cut back, 6 bases at V and 0 bases at J, with 14 bases in the middle. The CDR3 coding sequence is TGTGCCATCAGGGCTGGCGGGGCCTACCAAGAGACCCAGTACTTC. The encoded protein is CAIRAGGAYQETQYF.

This clonotype was detected ten times or more. Germline is not matched at one junction end, which may reflect a read error. This chain links TRBV29-1 with TRBJ1-3, with TRBD1 as a possible D gene (6 bases). Germline CDR1 is SQVTM and CDR2 is ANQGSEA. This CDR3 region has 13 residues. DNA for the CDR3: TGCAGCGTTGCGGACCAGACAGGAAACGCCATATATTTT. Its protein is CSVADQTGNAIYF.

The rearrangement uses TRBV4-3 and TRBJ1-5; D gene uncertain. Trimming pared 6 bases from V and 3 bases from J, leaving 15 bases between. Looked up from germline, CDR1 is LGHNA and CDR2 is YSLEER. The CDR3 is made up of 15 amino acids. The CDR3 reads CASRREVGLNQPQHF. The CDR3, as DNA: TGCGCCAGCAGAAGGGAGGTAGGGCTCAATCAGCCCCAGCATTTT.

This clonotype was found many times. This chain links TRBV6-6 with TRBJ2-4; D ambiguous. The CDR3 totals 14 residues. The V end was cut by 8 bases, the J end by 0 bases, with 11 bases between. Germline-derived CDR1 and CDR2 are MNHNY and SVGAGI (reference sequence). The CDR3 spells CASLEIGAKNIQYF. The DNA for the CDR3 is TGTGCCAGCTTAGAGATAGGAGCCAAAAACATTCAGTACTTC.

CDR3 in DNA: TGTGCCAGCAGTTTAGCGCTGGGCAGTCGGAACACTGAAGCTTTCTTT. This encodes CASSLALGSRNTEAFF. The chain links TRBV12-3 or TRBV12-4 to TRBJ1-1, with D unresolved. The CDR3 has 16 amino acids. V was shortened by 0 bases and J by 1 base, with 12 bases between the two germline ends.

The table lists this clonotype with many counts. The rearrangement uses TRBV7-2 and TRBJ2-6; D is undetermined. CDR3 size: 14 residues. Trimming removed 2 bases at V and 2 bases at J, with 4 bases between. Germline V gene lookup returns CDR1 SGHTA and CDR2 FQGNSA. The CDR3, as DNA: TGTGCCAGCAGCTTAAGCACTGGGGCCAACGTCCTGACTTTC. Protein: CASSLSTGANVLTF.